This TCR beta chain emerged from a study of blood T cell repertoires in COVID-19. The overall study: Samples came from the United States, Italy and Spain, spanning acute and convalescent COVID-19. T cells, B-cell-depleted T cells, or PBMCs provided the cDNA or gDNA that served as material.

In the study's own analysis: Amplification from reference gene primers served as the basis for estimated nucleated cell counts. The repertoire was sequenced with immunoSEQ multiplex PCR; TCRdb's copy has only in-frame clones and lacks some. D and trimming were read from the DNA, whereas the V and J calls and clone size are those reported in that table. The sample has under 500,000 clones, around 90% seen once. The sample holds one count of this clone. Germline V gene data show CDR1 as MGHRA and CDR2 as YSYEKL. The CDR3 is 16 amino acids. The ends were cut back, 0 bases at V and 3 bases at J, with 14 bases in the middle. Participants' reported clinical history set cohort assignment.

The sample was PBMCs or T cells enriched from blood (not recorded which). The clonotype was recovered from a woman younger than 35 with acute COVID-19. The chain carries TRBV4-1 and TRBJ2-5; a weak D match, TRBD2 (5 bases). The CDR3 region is CASSQDARLNKETQYF. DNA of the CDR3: TGCGCCAGCAGCCAAGATGCAAGACTAAACAAAGAGACCCAGTACTTC.